This entry lists 2 T cell receptor beta chains sequenced from one sample in a study of T cell changes during pregnancy in multiple sclerosis. Sequenced by immunoSEQ multiplex PCR; TCRdb stores in-frame clones only, minus some. This sample has around 80,000 clones, with around 94% found just once. Here the sequenced sample was peripheral blood, taken in the second trimester of pregnancy. These receptors were obtained from a female donor in good health, enrolled as a control in a pregnancy study.

V usage is TRBV7-9 and J usage is TRBJ1-6, with D maybe TRBD1 (6 bases). Trimming shortened V by 4 bases and J by 7 bases, and 8 bases separated the two germline ends. The CDR3 covers 13 residues. Per the germline V gene, CDR1 is SEHNR and CDR2 is FQNEAQ (reference sequence). The DNA of the CDR3 is TGTGCCAGCAGCTCTACAGGGAATTCACCCCTCCACTTT. This sequence encodes CASSSTGNSPLHF.

This clone was observed once. The chain has TRBV7-8 and TRBJ2-7; 11 bases are a match to TRBD1. Germline V gene sequence: CDR1 SGHVS, CDR2 FQNEAQ. J gave up 5 bases and V 1 base, and 10 bases lay outside the gene matches. This CDR3 is 17 amino acids long. The CDR3 region is CASSLGGRTGGWNEQYF. CDR3 sequence (DNA): TGTGCCAGCAGCTTAGGGGGTAGGACAGGGGGCTGGAACGAGCAGTACTTC.